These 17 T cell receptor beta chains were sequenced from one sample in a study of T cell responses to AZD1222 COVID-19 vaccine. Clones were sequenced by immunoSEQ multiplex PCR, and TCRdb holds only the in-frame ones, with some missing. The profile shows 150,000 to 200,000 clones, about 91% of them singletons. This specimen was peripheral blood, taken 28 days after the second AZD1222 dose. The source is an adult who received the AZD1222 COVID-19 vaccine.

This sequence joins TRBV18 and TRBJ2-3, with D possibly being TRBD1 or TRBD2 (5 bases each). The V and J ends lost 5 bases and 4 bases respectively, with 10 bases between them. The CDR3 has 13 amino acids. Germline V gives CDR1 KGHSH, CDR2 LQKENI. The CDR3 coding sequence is TGTGCCAGCTCAGAGAGGGGTGCAGATACGCAGTATTTT. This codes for CASSERGADTQYF.

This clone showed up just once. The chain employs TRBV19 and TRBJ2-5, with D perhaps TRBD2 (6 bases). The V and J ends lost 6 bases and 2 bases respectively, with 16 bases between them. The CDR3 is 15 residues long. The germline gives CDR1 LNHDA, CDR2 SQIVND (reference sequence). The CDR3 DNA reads TGTGCCAGTAGGGCCACCCCGGGAGTTCAAGAGACCCAGTACTTC. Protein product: CASRATPGVQETQYF.

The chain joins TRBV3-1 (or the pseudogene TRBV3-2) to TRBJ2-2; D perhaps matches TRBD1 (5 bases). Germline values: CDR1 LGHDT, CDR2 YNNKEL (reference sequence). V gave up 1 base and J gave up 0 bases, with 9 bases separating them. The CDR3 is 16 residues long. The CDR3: CASSQGRDPNTGELFF. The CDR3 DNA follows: TGTGCCAGCAGCCAAGGCAGGGATCCGAACACCGGGGAGCTGTTTTTT.

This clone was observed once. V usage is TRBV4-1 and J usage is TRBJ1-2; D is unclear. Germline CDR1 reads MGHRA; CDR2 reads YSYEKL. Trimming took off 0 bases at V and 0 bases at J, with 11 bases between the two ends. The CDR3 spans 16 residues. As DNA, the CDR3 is TGCGCCAGCAGCCAAGATGAGGGCCCGGCTAACTATGGCTACACCTTC. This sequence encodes CASSQDEGPANYGYTF.

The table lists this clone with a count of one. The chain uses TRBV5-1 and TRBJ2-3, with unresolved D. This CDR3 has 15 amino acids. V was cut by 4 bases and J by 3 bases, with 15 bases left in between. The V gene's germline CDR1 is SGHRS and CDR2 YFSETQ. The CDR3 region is CASSPQVGPTDTQYF. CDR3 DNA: TGCGCCAGCAGCCCTCAGGTAGGACCAACAGATACGCAGTATTTT.

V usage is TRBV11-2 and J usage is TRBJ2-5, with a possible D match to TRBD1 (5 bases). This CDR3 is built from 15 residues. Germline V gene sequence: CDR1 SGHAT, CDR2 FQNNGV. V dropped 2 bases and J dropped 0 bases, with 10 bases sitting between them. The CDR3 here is CASSLQGHDQETQYF. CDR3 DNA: TGTGCCAGCAGCTTACAGGGCCATGACCAAGAGACCCAGTACTTC. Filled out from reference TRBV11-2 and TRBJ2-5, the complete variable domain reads EAGVAQSPRYKIIEKRQSVAFWCNPISGHATLYWYQQILGQGPKLLIQFQNNGVVDDSQLPKDRFSAERLKGVDSTLKIQPAKLEDSAVYLCASSLQGHDQETQYFGPGTRLLVL.

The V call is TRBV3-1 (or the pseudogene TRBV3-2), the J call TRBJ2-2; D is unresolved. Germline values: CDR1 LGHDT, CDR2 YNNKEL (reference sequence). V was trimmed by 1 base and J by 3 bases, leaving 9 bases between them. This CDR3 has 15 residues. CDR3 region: CASSQGLMDTGELFF. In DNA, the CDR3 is TGTGCCAGCAGCCAAGGCCTGATGGACACCGGGGAGCTGTTTTTT.

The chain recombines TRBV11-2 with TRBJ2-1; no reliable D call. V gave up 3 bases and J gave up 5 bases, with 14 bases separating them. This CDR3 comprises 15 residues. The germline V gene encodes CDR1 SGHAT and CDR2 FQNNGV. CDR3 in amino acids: CASSFRIPANNEQFF. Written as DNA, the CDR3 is TGTGCCAGCAGCTTCCGAATTCCAGCGAACAATGAGCAGTTCTTC.

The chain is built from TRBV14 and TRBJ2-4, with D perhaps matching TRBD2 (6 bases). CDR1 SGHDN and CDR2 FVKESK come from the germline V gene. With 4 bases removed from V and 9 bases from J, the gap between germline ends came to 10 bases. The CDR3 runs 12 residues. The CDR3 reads CASSRDSIIQYF. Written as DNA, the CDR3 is TGTGCCAGCAGCCGGGACTCAATCATTCAGTACTTC.

In DNA, the CDR3 is TGTGCCAGCAGCTTAGATCCGGGGGTCGGATACGAGCAGTACTTC. Encoded protein: CASSLDPGVGYEQYF. The chain carries TRBV7-9 and TRBJ2-7; D might be TRBD2 (6 bases). Germline lookup yields CDR1 SEHNR and CDR2 FQNEAQ (reference sequence). The germline V and J ends were trimmed by 1 base and 4 bases, with 14 bases remaining between them. There are 15 residues in the CDR3.

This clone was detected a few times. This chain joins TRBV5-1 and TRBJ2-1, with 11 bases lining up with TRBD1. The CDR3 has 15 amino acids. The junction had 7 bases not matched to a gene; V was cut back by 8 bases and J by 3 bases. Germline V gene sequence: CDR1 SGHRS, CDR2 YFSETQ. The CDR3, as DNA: TGCGCCAGTCGATCCGGGACAGGGGGCTACAATGAGCAGTTCTTC. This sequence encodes CASRSGTGGYNEQFF.

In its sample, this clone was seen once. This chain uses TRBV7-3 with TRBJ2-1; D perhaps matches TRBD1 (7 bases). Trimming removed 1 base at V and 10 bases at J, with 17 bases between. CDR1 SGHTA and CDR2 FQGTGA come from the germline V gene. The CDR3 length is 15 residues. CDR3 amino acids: CASSLSQGGVWEQFF. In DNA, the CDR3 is TGTGCCAGCAGCTTAAGCCAGGGGGGAGTCTGGGAGCAGTTCTTC.

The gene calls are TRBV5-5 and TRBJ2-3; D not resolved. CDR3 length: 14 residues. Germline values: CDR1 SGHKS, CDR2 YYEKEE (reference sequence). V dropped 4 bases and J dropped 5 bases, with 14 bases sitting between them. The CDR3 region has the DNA TGTGCCAGCAGCCAAGATTCCGTCGGAGATACGCAGTATTTT. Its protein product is CASSQDSVGDTQYF.

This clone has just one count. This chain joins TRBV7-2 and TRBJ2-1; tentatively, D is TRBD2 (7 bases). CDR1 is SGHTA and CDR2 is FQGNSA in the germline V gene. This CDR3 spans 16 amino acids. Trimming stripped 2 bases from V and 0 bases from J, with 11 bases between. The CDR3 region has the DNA TGTGCCAGCAGCTTACTTGGGGGGGCCTCCTACAATGAGCAGTTCTTC. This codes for CASSLLGGASYNEQFF.

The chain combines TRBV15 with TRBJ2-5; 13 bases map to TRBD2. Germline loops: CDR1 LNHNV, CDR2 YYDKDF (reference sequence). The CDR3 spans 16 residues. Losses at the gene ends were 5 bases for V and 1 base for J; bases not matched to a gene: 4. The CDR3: CATSRGLAGTQETQYF. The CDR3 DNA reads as TGTGCCACCAGCCGGGGACTAGCGGGGACCCAAGAGACCCAGTACTTC. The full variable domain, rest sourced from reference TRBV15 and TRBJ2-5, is DAMVIQNPRYQVTQFGKPVTLSCSQTLNHNVMYWYQQKSSQAPKLLFHYYDKDFNNEADTPDNFQSRRPNTSFCFLDIRSPGLGDTAMYLCATSRGLAGTQETQYFGPGTRLLVL.

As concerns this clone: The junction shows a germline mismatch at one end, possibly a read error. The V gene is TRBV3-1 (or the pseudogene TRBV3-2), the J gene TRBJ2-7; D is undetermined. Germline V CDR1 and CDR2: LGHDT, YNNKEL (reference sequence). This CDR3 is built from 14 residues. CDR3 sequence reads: CASSQGWTGLPSEF. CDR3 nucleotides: TGTGCCAGCAGCCAAGGCTGGACCGGCCTTCCTTCAGAATTC.

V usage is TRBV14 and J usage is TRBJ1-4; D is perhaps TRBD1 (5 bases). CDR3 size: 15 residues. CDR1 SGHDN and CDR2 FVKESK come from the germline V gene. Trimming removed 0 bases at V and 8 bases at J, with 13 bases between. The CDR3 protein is CASSQDGGYREKLFF. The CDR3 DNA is TGTGCCAGCAGCCAAGACGGGGGATATCGAGAAAAACTGTTTTTT.